This T cell receptor beta chain was identified during a study of shared clonotypes between healthy human individuals. Across the study: Donor ages ranged 18 to 49 years: a couple of women, a few men. Three plates were used per donor for CD4 naive, three for CD4 memory, two for CD8 naive and one for CD8 memory. Overall study results and limits: Rarefaction gave evidence that sorted-subset sequencing remained incomplete despite large depth. The authors sampled blood alone, and tissue repertoires likely differ.

Sequencing was performed with immunoSEQ multiplex PCR; in TCRdb, only in-frame clones are kept and a portion is missing. This table has around 340,000 clones, about 73% appearing once. Trimming shortened V by 4 bases and J by 4 bases, and 15 bases separated the two germline ends. Germline lookup yields CDR1 SGHKS and CDR2 YYEKEE (reference sequence). This CDR3 contains 14 residues. Details on this clone: Antigen specificity is unknown.

The rearrangement uses TRBV5-5 and TRBJ2-7; D may be TRBD2 (6 bases). The receptor was isolated from a man aged 30 to 39 in good health. Sequencing was carried out using memory CD4+ T cells sorted from blood. The subset denotes: CD45RA-negative fraction. The CDR3 loop reads CASSPAGRQYEQYF. The CDR3 nucleotides are TGTGCCAGCAGCCCCGCTGGGAGGCAATACGAGCAGTACTTC.